Listed below are T cell receptor beta chains from one sample, sequenced in a study of blood T cell repertoires in COVID-19. Clones were read by immunoSEQ multiplex PCR, and TCRdb kept only the in-frame ones, dropping some. This table holds approximately 200,000 clones, roughly 88% found once. The sequenced sample was peripheral blood. These receptors originate from a woman aged 25 to 39 with acute or convalescent COVID-19. Both conserved end residues are part of each CDR3. The D gene is left open where the match is weak. Not all rows give a size; the values are once, few, many and, for expanded clones, a class.

J: TRBJ1-5; D: NA; size: NA; V: TRBV11-2; DNA: TGTGCCAGCAGCTTAGAGGCCAGGCTGGGTCAGCCCCAGCATTTT; CDR3: CASSLEARLGQPQHF
J: TRBJ1-1; D: NA; size: NA; V: TRBV3-1/TRBV3-2; DNA: TGTGCCAGCAGCCCATCCATCATGAACACTGAAGCTTTCTTT; CDR3: CASSPSIMNTEAFF
J: TRBJ2-1; D: NA; size: once; V: TRBV7-9; DNA: TGTGCCAGCAGCTTAGCGCGAACCCACAATGAGCAGTTCTTC; CDR3: CASSLARTHNEQFF
J: TRBJ2-5; D: NA; size: once; V: TRBV7-7; DNA: TGTGCTAGCAGCTTAGGCCCGGGAGAGAAAGAGACCCAGTACTTC; CDR3: CASSLGPGEKETQYF
J: TRBJ1-4; D: TRBD1; size: once; V: TRBV28; DNA: TGTGCCAGCAGCCCAGGGGGAGATGCAACTAATGAAAAACTGTTTTTT; CDR3: CASSPGGDATNEKLFF
J: TRBJ2-1; D: NA; size: few; V: TRBV5-4; DNA: TGTGCCAGCAGAAATTGGGAGAGGAATGAGCAGTTCTTC; CDR3: CASRNWERNEQFF
J: TRBJ2-7; D: TRBD2; size: NA; V: TRBV12-5; DNA: TGTGCTAGTGGTGGGGGACTAGCGGGAGGGCCAGGGCAGTACTTC; CDR3: CASGGGLAGGPGQYF
J: TRBJ2-1; D: TRBD2; size: NA; V: TRBV24-1; DNA: TGTGCCACCAGTGTCCAGACTAGCGGGAGGGCCGATGAGCAGTTCTTC; CDR3: CATSVQTSGRADEQFF
J: TRBJ2-3; D: TRBD2; size: NA; V: TRBV5-4; DNA: TGTGCCATCGGGCGGGGGAACCCAGATACGCAGTATTTT; CDR3: CAIGRGNPDTQYF
J: TRBJ2-1; D: TRBD2; size: NA; V: TRBV15; DNA: TGTGCCACCAGCTGGACTAGCAGCTCCTACAATGAGCAGTTCTTC; CDR3: CATSWTSSSYNEQFF
J: TRBJ2-4; D: NA; size: NA; V: TRBV9; DNA: TGTGCCAGCAGCCTAGGGGGGAGGGCCACAAACATTCAGTACTTC; CDR3: CASSLGGRATNIQYF
J: TRBJ1-1; D: NA; size: NA; V: TRBV30; DNA: TGTGCCTGGAGTGACTACACTGAAGCTTTCTTT; CDR3: CAWSDYTEAFF
J: TRBJ1-2; D: NA; size: NA; V: TRBV30; DNA: TGTGCCTGGAGTGTCAGGGCGTTGGATGGCTACACCTTC; CDR3: CAWSVRALDGYTF
J: TRBJ2-3; D: NA; size: once; V: TRBV7-9; DNA: TGTGCCAGCAGCTCAGGACAGGAGGGGGATACGCAGTATTTT; CDR3: CASSSGQEGDTQYF
J: TRBJ1-1; D: NA; size: NA; V: TRBV28; DNA: TGTGCCAGCAGTCTTCGACAAGGACAGCCAACAGAAGAAGCTTTCTTT; CDR3: CASSLRQGQPTEEAFF
J: TRBJ2-5; D: NA; size: NA; V: TRBV15; DNA: TGTGCCACCAGCCGTTCTTGGACCCAGTACTTC; CDR3: CATSRSWTQYF
J: TRBJ2-2; D: NA; size: NA; V: TRBV24-1; DNA: TGTGCCACCAGTTCTAGCACCGGGGAGCTGTTTTTT; CDR3: CATSSSTGELFF
J: TRBJ2-7; D: NA; size: NA; V: TRBV3-1/TRBV3-2; DNA: TGTGCCAGCAGCCAGGTAGAAATGCAGCAGTACTTC; CDR3: CASSQVEMQQYF
J: TRBJ2-2; D: NA; size: once; V: TRBV2; DNA: TGTGCCAGCAGTAGGGAGAGCACCGGGGAGCTGTTTTTT; CDR3: CASSRESTGELFF
J: TRBJ1-4; D: TRBD1; size: NA; V: TRBV28; DNA: TGTGCCAGCAGTTTCCGGGACAGAGAAAAACTGTTTTTT; CDR3: CASSFRDREKLFF
J: TRBJ2-3; D: TRBD2; size: NA; V: TRBV4-1; DNA: TGCGCCAGCAGCCCCGGGACTAGCGAAGATACGCAGTATTTT; CDR3: CASSPGTSEDTQYF
J: TRBJ1-4; D: NA; size: NA; V: TRBV6-5; DNA: TGTGCCAGCAGTTACTCACCAGATTTTGAAAAACTGTTTTTT; CDR3: CASSYSPDFEKLFF
J: TRBJ2-7; D: NA; size: NA; V: TRBV7-9; DNA: TGTGCCAGCGGACCGGGACTCCGGAGCTACGAGCAGTACTTC; CDR3: CASGPGLRSYEQYF
J: TRBJ1-1; D: NA; size: NA; V: TRBV12-3/TRBV12-4; DNA: TGTGCCAGCCGCGGTTTGGACACTGAAGCTTTCTTT; CDR3: CASRGLDTEAFF
J: TRBJ2-1; D: TRBD2; size: NA; V: TRBV30; DNA: TGTGCCTCGCGGACTAGCGGCTCGTACAATGAGCAGTTCTTC; CDR3: CASRTSGSYNEQFF
J: TRBJ1-2; D: NA; size: few; V: TRBV28; DNA: TGTGCCAGCAGTTACGGGTCGTTTAACTATGGCTACACCTTC; CDR3: CASSYGSFNYGYTF
J: TRBJ2-3; D: TRBD2; size: NA; V: TRBV19; DNA: TGTGCCAGTTCGGAGCGGGACCTTTACACAGATACGCAGTATTTT; CDR3: CASSERDLYTDTQYF
J: TRBJ1-2; D: NA; size: NA; V: TRBV29-1; DNA: TGCAGCGTTGGGGCGGACAGTTATAACTATGGCTACACCTTC; CDR3: CSVGADSYNYGYTF
J: TRBJ1-1; D: NA; size: once; V: TRBV11-2; DNA: TGTGCCAGCAGCGTCTCCGGTGGGGCAGAAGCTTTCTTT; CDR3: CASSVSGGAEAFF
J: TRBJ2-7; D: TRBD1; size: NA; V: TRBV6-5; DNA: TGTGCCAGCAGTCGGGACAGGGCCTTCTACGAGCAGTACTTC; CDR3: CASSRDRAFYEQYF
J: TRBJ2-6; D: NA; size: NA; V: TRBV5-5; DNA: TGTGCCAGCAGCTCGGCTGGGGCCAACGTCCTGACTTTC; CDR3: CASSSAGANVLTF
J: TRBJ1-2; D: NA; size: NA; V: TRBV30; DNA: TGTGCCTGGAGTGTGACAGATTTCTATGGCTACACCTTC; CDR3: CAWSVTDFYGYTF
J: TRBJ1-4; D: NA; size: NA; V: TRBV5-6; DNA: TGTGCCAGCTCGGAGAGGGCTCGGGGGGAAAAACTGTTTTTT; CDR3: CASSERARGEKLFF
J: TRBJ1-1; D: NA; size: NA; V: TRBV2; DNA: TGTGCCAGCAGTGTCAGGGTCACTGAAGCTTTCTTT; CDR3: CASSVRVTEAFF
J: TRBJ2-7; D: TRBD1; size: NA; V: TRBV7-9; DNA: TGTGCCAGCAGCCCCTCCCGGGACAGATACGAGCAGTACTTC; CDR3: CASSPSRDRYEQYF
J: TRBJ2-2; D: NA; size: once; V: TRBV28; DNA: TGTGCCACCCAGGAGGGCCGAAAGGCCGGGGAGCTGTTTTTT; CDR3: CATQEGRKAGELFF
J: TRBJ2-5; D: NA; size: NA; V: TRBV18; DNA: TGTGCCAGCTCACCCCCGTCAGAAGAGACCCAGTACTTC; CDR3: CASSPPSEETQYF
J: TRBJ1-1; D: NA; size: NA; V: TRBV5-6; DNA: TGTGCCAGCAGCTTGGTATTCGTCCGGTCTGAAGCTTTCTTT; CDR3: CASSLVFVRSEAFF
J: TRBJ2-2; D: NA; size: NA; V: TRBV19; DNA: TGTGCCAGTAGTATTAGCCGGGGCACCGGGGAGCTGTTTTTT; CDR3: CASSISRGTGELFF
J: TRBJ2-7; D: NA; size: NA; V: TRBV6-5; DNA: TGTGCCAGCAGTTATGGAGGTGCTACGGAGCAGTACTTC; CDR3: CASSYGGATEQYF
J: TRBJ2-1; D: NA; size: NA; V: TRBV20-1; DNA: TGCAGTGCCACGGAGGACTACCAGTTCTTC; CDR3: CSATEDYQFF
J: TRBJ2-3; D: TRBD2; size: NA; V: TRBV4-1; DNA: TGCGCCAGCAGACAATATAGCGGGAGTATAGATACGCAGTATTTT; CDR3: CASRQYSGSIDTQYF
J: TRBJ1-4; D: TRBD1; size: NA; V: TRBV28; DNA: TGTGCCGTCCGGACAGGGGGGCGGAAACTGTTTTTT; CDR3: CAVRTGGRKLFF
J: TRBJ2-4; D: NA; size: NA; V: TRBV5-5; DNA: TGTGCCAGCAACTTAGGGGACATTCAGTACTTC; CDR3: CASNLGDIQYF
J: TRBJ1-6; D: NA; size: NA; V: TRBV7-2; DNA: TGTGCCAGCAGCTTAGAGCGTGGTTCACCCCTCCACTTT; CDR3: CASSLERGSPLHF
J: TRBJ1-3; D: NA; size: NA; V: TRBV5-1; DNA: TGCGCCAGCACGGCGGGGTTACCAGGAAACACCATATATTTT; CDR3: CASTAGLPGNTIYF
J: TRBJ2-1; D: NA; size: few; V: TRBV5-1; DNA: TGCGCCAGCAGCTTGGATGACTCGGTTGACGAGCAGTTCTTC; CDR3: CASSLDDSVDEQFF
J: TRBJ2-2; D: NA; size: NA; V: TRBV2; DNA: TGTGCCAGCGGAGGCGTTCTGGACACCGGGGAGCTGTTTTTT; CDR3: CASGGVLDTGELFF
J: TRBJ2-2; D: TRBD2; size: NA; V: TRBV3-1/TRBV3-2; DNA: TGTGCCAGCAGCCGCGGACTAGCGAGCGGGGAGCTGTTTTTT; CDR3: CASSRGLASGELFF